The 4 T cell receptor beta chains below come from one sample, sequenced in a study of blood T cells in healthy people across ages. A second PCR of about 6 to 12 cycles used a sample-barcoded 5' primer and a J-beta primer mix. TCRdb re-analysed the 5' RACE reads in MiXCR, keeping a single row per CDR3 protein. The table includes 850,000 to 1,000,000 distinct CDR3 sequences, roughly 48% detected once. Input material: blood. The receptors come from a man between 25 and 39 years old in good health.

The genes are TRBV20-1 and TRBJ1-2; D is perhaps TRBD1 (5 bases). The CDR3 sequence is 13 residues long. V lost 3 bases to trimming and J lost 7 bases, with 15 bases between them. The germline gives CDR1 DFQATT, CDR2 SNEGSKA (reference sequence). The CDR3 DNA follows: TGCAGTGCTAGTGCGGGGGATGGATTTGGCTACACCTTC. It encodes CSASAGDGFGYTF.

This chain links TRBV4-1 with TRBJ1-2; TRBD1 might be the D (5 bases). Germline V gives CDR1 MGHRA, CDR2 YSYEKL. Trimming removed 0 bases from V and 6 bases from J, with 11 bases in between. CDR3 size: 14 residues. DNA of the CDR3: TGCGCCAGCAGCCAAGAAGCCAGGGAGAATGGCTACACCTTC. Protein: CASSQEARENGYTF.

This clonotype was counted a few times. The rearrangement joins TRBV7-3 to TRBJ2-1; no reliable D call. Trimming took 5 bases from V and 8 from J, leaving 13 bases between them. CDR1 and CDR2 from the germline V gene are SGHTA and FQGTGA. The CDR3 sequence is 13 residues long. The CDR3 bases are TGTGCCAGCAGCCCAGAAGGTTTGCATGAGCAGTTCTTC. Amino acid sequence: CASSPEGLHEQFF.

The chain couples TRBV3-1 to TRBJ2-6; no clear D. This CDR3 has 14 amino acids. V was shortened by 4 bases and J by 0 bases, with 4 bases between the two germline ends. Germline-derived CDR1 and CDR2 are LGHDT and YNNKEL (reference sequence). CDR3 sequence (DNA): TGTGCCAGCAGCCCCTACTCTGGGGCCAACGTCCTGACTTTC. Translation: CASSPYSGANVLTF.